The T cell receptor (beta chain) under discussion was sequenced for a study of blood T cell repertoires in COVID-19. Turning to the study itself: COVID-19 samples from acute and convalescent phases originated in the United States, Italy and Spain. Sources were T cells, B-cell-depleted T cells, or PBMCs; the material itself was cDNA or gDNA.

Germline assignment: CDR1 SNHLY and CDR2 FYNNEI. V was shortened by 6 bases and J by 3 bases, with 10 bases between the two germline ends. This CDR3 region has 13 residues. In the source study's methods: Estimates of nucleated cell counts were drawn from the amplification of reference gene primers. The assay was immunoSEQ multiplex PCR, and TCRdb's table has in-frame clones only and misses some. For V, J and clone size, that table is used; D and trimming come from the DNA. The data hold approximately 38,000 clones, with 87% observed a single time. This clone was found a few times. Material for sequencing was peripheral blood. The sequence was obtained from a human donor in a cohort sampled during active COVID-19. The chain is built from TRBV2 and TRBJ2-3; tentative D call: TRBD1 (6 bases). Here the CDR3 DNA reads TGTGCCAGCAGAGGGGGTAGTACAGATACGCAGTATTTT. Its translation is CASRGGSTDTQYF.